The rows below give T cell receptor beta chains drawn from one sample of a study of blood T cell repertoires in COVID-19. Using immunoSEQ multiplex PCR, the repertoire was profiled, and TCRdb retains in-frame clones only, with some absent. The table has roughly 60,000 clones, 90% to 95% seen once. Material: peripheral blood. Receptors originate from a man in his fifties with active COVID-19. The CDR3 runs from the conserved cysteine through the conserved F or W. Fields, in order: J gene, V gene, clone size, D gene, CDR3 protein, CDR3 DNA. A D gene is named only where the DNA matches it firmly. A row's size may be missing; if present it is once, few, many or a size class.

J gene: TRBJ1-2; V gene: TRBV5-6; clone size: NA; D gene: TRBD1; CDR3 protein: CASSLAGTGNYGYTF; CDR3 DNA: TGTGCCAGCAGCTTGGCCGGGACAGGGAACTATGGCTACACCTTC
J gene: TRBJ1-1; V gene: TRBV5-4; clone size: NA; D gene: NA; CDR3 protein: CASSMWGDTEAFF; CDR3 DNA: TGTGCCAGCAGTATGTGGGGGGACACTGAAGCTTTCTTT
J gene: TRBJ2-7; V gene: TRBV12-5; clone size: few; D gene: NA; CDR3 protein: CASGPGQKNYEQYF; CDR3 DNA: TGTGCTAGTGGGCCCGGACAGAAGAACTACGAGCAGTACTTC
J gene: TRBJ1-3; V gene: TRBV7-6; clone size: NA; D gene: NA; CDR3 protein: CASSLGPIASGNTIYF; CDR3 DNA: TGTGCCAGCAGCCTTGGGCCCATCGCCTCTGGAAACACCATATATTTT
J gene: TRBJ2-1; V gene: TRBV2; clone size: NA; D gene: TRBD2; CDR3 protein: CASSDRGGPYNEQFF; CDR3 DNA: TGTGCCAGCAGTGACCGGGGGGGACCCTACAATGAGCAGTTCTTC
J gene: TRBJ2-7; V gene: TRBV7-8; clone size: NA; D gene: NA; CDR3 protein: CASSLVLGSYEQYF; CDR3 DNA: TGTGCCAGCAGCTTAGTCTTGGGCAGCTACGAGCAGTACTTC
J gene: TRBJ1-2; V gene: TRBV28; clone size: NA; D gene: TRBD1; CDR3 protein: CASDPSGTGNRGYTF; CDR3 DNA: TGTGCCAGCGACCCTTCCGGGACAGGGAATCGAGGCTACACCTTC
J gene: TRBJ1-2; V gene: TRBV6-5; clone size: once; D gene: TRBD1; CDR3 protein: CASSQQGALRGYTF; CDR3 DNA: TGTGCCAGCAGTCAACAGGGGGCGCTGCGTGGCTACACCTTC
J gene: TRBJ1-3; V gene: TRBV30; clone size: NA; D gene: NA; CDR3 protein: CAWAPAGTHGNTIYF; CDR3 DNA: TGTGCCTGGGCGCCGGCCGGGACACACGGAAACACCATATATTTT
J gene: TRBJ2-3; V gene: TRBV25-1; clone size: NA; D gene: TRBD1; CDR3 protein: CASRRGWGQGTKDTQYF; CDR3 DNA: TGTGCCAGCAGGAGGGGATGGGGACAGGGCACTAAAGATACGCAGTATTTT
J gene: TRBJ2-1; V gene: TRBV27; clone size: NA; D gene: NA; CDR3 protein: CASSILATYNEQFF; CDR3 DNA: TGTGCCAGCAGTATACTAGCTACTTACAATGAGCAGTTCTTC
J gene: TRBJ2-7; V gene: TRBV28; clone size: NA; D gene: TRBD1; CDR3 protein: CARKGQGASYEQYF; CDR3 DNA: TGTGCCAGGAAGGGACAGGGGGCTTCGTACGAGCAGTACTTC
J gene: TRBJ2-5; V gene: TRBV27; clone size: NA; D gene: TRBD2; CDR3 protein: CASSKLAGVSQETQYF; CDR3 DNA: TGTGCCAGCAGCAAACTAGCGGGAGTTTCTCAAGAGACCCAGTACTTC
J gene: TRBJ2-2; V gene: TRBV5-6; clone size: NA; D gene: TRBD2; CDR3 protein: CASSFRGVGELFF; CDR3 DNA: TGTGCCAGCAGCTTTCGGGGGGTCGGGGAGCTGTTTTTT
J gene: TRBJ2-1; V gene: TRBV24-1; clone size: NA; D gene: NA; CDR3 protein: CATSIRGKGYNEQFF; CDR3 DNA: TGTGCCACCAGCATTCGGGGGAAAGGATACAATGAGCAGTTCTTC
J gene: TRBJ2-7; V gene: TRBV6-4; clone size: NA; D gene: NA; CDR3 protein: CARHAAPSPYEQYF; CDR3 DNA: TGTGCCAGGCATGCAGCGCCCTCTCCCTACGAGCAGTACTTC
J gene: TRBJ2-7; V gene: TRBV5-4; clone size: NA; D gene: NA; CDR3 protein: CASSSGGVLVHEQYF; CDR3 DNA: TGTGCCAGCAGCTCCGGCGGGGTTTTGGTCCACGAGCAGTACTTC
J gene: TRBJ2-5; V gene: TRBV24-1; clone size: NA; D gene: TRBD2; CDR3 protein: CATSDSGLFGGETQYF; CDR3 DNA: TGTGCCACCAGTGATTCGGGGCTATTCGGGGGGGAGACCCAGTACTTC
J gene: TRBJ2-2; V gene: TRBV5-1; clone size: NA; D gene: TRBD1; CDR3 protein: CASSLDRGDTGELFF; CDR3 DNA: TGCGCCAGCAGCTTGGACAGGGGCGACACCGGGGAGCTGTTTTTT
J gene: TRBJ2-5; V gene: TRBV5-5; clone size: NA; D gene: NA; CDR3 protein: CASSSRDKETQYF; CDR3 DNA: TGTGCCAGCAGCTCCCGGGACAAAGAGACCCAGTACTTC